A single sample gave rise to the 29 T cell receptor beta chains below, sequenced in a study of blood T cell repertoires in COVID-19 (dated by TCRdb to about 2020). To prepare the library, the immunoSEQ multiplex PCR assay was applied. TCRdb mirrors the immuneACCESS table, restricted to in-frame sequences. Some clones are absent from its copies; in checked studies, under half trace to an unresolved V gene, and the reason for the others is unknown. This sample holds around 41,000 clones; approximately 82% were observed only once. The ten largest clones capture roughly 45% of the sample. The material sequenced was peripheral blood. The source is a woman older than 75 with active or convalescent COVID-19.

The chain has TRBV7-2 and TRBJ1-1; no clear D. CDR1 is SGHTA and CDR2 is FQGNSA in the germline V gene. V dropped 4 bases and J dropped 4 bases, with 19 bases sitting between them. The CDR3 loop spans 16 amino acids. The CDR3 nucleotides are TGTGCCAGCAGCTCCCGTCAGGCCCGGCGGGGCACTGAAGCTTTCTTT. Its translation: CASSSRQARRGTEAFF.

The chain couples TRBV7-9 to TRBJ1-1; TRBD1 matches 9 bases. The CDR3 is made up of 15 amino acids. The V and J ends lost 1 base and 12 bases, in that order; junction bases with no gene match: 12. Germline assignment: CDR1 SEHNR and CDR2 FQNEAQ (reference sequence). In nucleotides, the CDR3 is TGTGCCAGCAGCTTAGAGGGGGGACAGGGAGTTGTTCCTTTCTTT. This translates into CASSLEGGQGVVPFF.

The J gene is TRBJ1-3, the V gene TRBV11-3, with D tentatively TRBD1 (6 bases). The V gene's germline CDR1 is SGHNT and CDR2 YENEEA. Deletions cut 5 bases from V and 2 bases from J, with 10 bases between. The CDR3 totals 14 residues. CDR3 coding DNA: TGTGCCAGCAGCCAAGGGGGGGCTGGAAACACCATATATTTT. Amino acid sequence: CASSQGGAGNTIYF.

The V and J genes are TRBV12-3 or TRBV12-4 and TRBJ1-2, with TRBD1 matching 8 bases. V trimming: 8 bases; J trimming: 9 bases; junction bases outside the gene matches: 11. The CDR3 is 13 amino acids. This CDR3 reads CASLLSGQGSYTF. The CDR3 coding sequence is TGTGCCAGCTTGTTGTCCGGACAGGGCAGCTACACCTTC.

This rearrangement joins TRBV9 to TRBJ2-5, with D maybe TRBD1 (5 bases). This CDR3 comprises 15 residues. The germline V gene encodes CDR1 SGDLS and CDR2 YYNGEE. V shed 0 bases and J shed 3 bases, with 12 bases lying between them. CDR3 DNA sequence: TGTGCCAGCAGCGTAGGTTCAGGGTTGGAAGAGACCCAGTACTTC. Translated, it gives CASSVGSGLEETQYF.

The count of this clone is one. The chain is built from TRBV4-2 and TRBJ1-1; 9 nucleotides match TRBD1. The CDR3 spans 18 residues. The V and J ends lost 0 bases and 4 bases, in that order; junction bases with no gene match: 12. Germline values: CDR1 LGHNA, CDR2 YNFKEQ. The CDR3 region is CASSQDHGTGSYPTEAFF. CDR3 nucleotides: TGTGCCAGCAGCCAAGATCACGGGACAGGGAGTTATCCCACTGAAGCTTTCTTT.

The chain couples TRBV29-1 to TRBJ1-4; 8 positions match TRBD1. The germline V gene encodes CDR1 SQVTM and CDR2 ANQGSEA. The CDR3 spans 14 residues. The V gene end was trimmed by 6 bases and the J gene end by 7 bases; junction bases not matched to a gene: 10. The CDR3 sequence is CSVPAGGVGEKLFF. CDR3 DNA sequence: TGCAGCGTGCCCGCAGGGGGCGTTGGTGAAAAACTGTTTTTT. Variable domain in full (rest from reference TRBV29-1 and TRBJ1-4): SAVISQKPSRDICQRGTSLTIQCQVDSQVTMMFWYRQQPGQSLTLIATANQGSEATYESGFVIDKFPISRPNLTFSTLTVSNMSPEDSSIYLCSVPAGGVGEKLFFGSGTQLSVL.

The chain combines TRBV28 with TRBJ1-5; the D gene is possibly TRBD1 (5 bases). The CDR3 covers 15 residues. Germline V gene data show CDR1 as MDHEN and CDR2 as SYDVKM. Trimming cost V 6 bases and J 4 bases, with 16 bases left between them. CDR3 bases: TGTGCCAGCAGCCTAGGATCAGGGTCTAATCAGCCCCAGCATTTT. It codes for CASSLGSGSNQPQHF.

The chain combines TRBV27 with TRBJ1-5, with a possible D match to TRBD1 (5 bases). The germline V and J ends were trimmed by 3 bases and 2 bases, with 8 bases remaining between them. Germline values: CDR1 MNHEY, CDR2 SMNVEV (reference sequence). This CDR3 spans 14 amino acids. The CDR3 DNA reads as TGTGCCAGCAGTTTGGGGGGGGGCAATCAGCCCCAGCATTTT. Its protein is CASSLGGGNQPQHF.

The J gene is TRBJ2-7, the V gene TRBV19; no definite D call. The CDR3 totals 14 residues. Germline-derived CDR1 and CDR2 are LNHDA and SQIVND (reference sequence). Trimming stripped 1 base from V and 4 bases from J, with 11 bases between. In DNA form, the CDR3 reads TGTGCCAGTAGTATAGCCTTTGCGATTTACGAGCAGTACTTC. Encoded protein: CASSIAFAIYEQYF.

The chain has TRBV2 and TRBJ2-1; 7 bases fit TRBD2. V shed 7 bases, J shed 9 bases, and the junction held 9 bases outside the gene matches. The CDR3 has 13 amino acids. The germline CDR1 and CDR2 sequences are SNHLY and FYNNEI. CDR3 in DNA: TGTGCCAGCAATAAAGGACTAGTGGCTGAGCAGTTCTTC. Protein: CASNKGLVAEQFF.

The genes are TRBV4-1 and TRBJ2-1; 13 bases match TRBD2. The CDR3 totals 16 residues. Trimming at V came to 3 bases and at J to 7 bases, leaving 6 bases not matched to a gene. The germline V gene has CDR1 MGHRA and CDR2 YSYEKL. CDR3 DNA: TGCGCCAGCAGCCACCCACTAGCGGGAGGGGGAAATGAGCAGTTCTTC. Protein product: CASSHPLAGGGNEQFF.

In DNA form, the CDR3 reads TGTGCCAGCATGGACACGGGAGGCACTGAAGCTTTCTTT. This translates into CASMDTGGTEAFF. The V and J genes are TRBV2 and TRBJ1-1, with D possibly being TRBD1 (5 bases). Trimming cost V 7 bases and J 4 bases, with 13 bases left between them. The length of the CDR3 is 13 residues. Per the germline V gene, CDR1 is SNHLY and CDR2 is FYNNEI.

The chain is built from TRBV30 and TRBJ1-5; no definite D call. This CDR3 has 13 residues. Germline V gene data show CDR1 as GTSNPN and CDR2 as SVGIG (reference sequence). V lost 0 bases to trimming and J lost 7 bases, with 10 bases between them. Written as DNA, the CDR3 is TGTGCCTGGAGTGTAGAGGGTACGCAGCCCCAGCATTTT. Translation: CAWSVEGTQPQHF.

The chain joins TRBV11-2 to TRBJ1-2; D call uncertain. The CDR3 loop spans 12 amino acids. Trimming left V 7 bases short and J 0 bases short, with 6 bases between. The V gene's germline CDR1 is SGHAT and CDR2 FQNNGV. The CDR3 region is CASTPANYGYTF. CDR3 sequence (DNA): TGTGCCAGCACCCCAGCTAACTATGGCTACACCTTC.

V usage is TRBV5-1 and J usage is TRBJ1-5; D is perhaps TRBD1 (5 bases). Trimming took off 0 bases at V and 9 bases at J, with 13 bases between the two ends. The CDR3 consists of 14 residues. CDR1 and CDR2 from the germline V gene are SGHRS and YFSETQ. CDR3 sequence (DNA): TGCGCCAGCAGCTTGGACCCCACTGGGGCGCCCCAGCATTTT. It encodes CASSLDPTGAPQHF.

The chain employs TRBV5-8 and TRBJ1-2; no reliable D call. The germline gives CDR1 SGHTS, CDR2 YDEGEE. This CDR3 has 11 residues. V was trimmed by 6 bases and J by 11 bases, leaving 14 bases between them. CDR3 loop: CASKREVGYTF. Here the CDR3 DNA reads TGTGCCAGCAAACGGGAGGTTGGGTACACCTTC.

The genes are TRBV28 and TRBJ2-1, with TRBD2 matching over 9 bases. Germline CDR1 is MDHEN and CDR2 is SYDVKM. This CDR3 has 16 residues. After removal of 6 bases from V and 9 bases from J, the junction contained 15 bases not matched to a gene. Here the CDR3 DNA reads TGTGCCAGCAGCTTAGTGACTAGCGGTGCAGGCGGTGAGCAGTTCTTC. Protein sequence: CASSLVTSGAGGEQFF.

V gene TRBV11-2 combines with J gene TRBJ1-1; TRBD1 might be the D (5 bases). The CDR3 has 14 amino acids. V was pared by 2 bases and J by 2 bases, with 9 bases between. From germline, CDR1 is SGHAT and CDR2 FQNNGV. CDR3 nucleotides: TGTGCCAGCAGCTTAAGACAGCGTAACACTGAAGCTTTCTTT. It encodes CASSLRQRNTEAFF.

The J gene is TRBJ1-5, the V gene TRBV28; D is ambiguous. This CDR3 spans 15 amino acids. Trimming pared 6 bases from V and 5 bases from J, leaving 17 bases between. Germline V gives CDR1 MDHEN, CDR2 SYDVKM. This chain's CDR3 is CASSRDVVSDQPQHF. The CDR3 DNA follows: TGTGCCAGCAGCCGCGATGTTGTGAGCGATCAGCCCCAGCATTTT. The whole variable domain, remainder taken from reference TRBV28 and TRBJ1-5, is DVKVTQSSRYLVKRTGEKVFLECVQDMDHENMFWYRQDPGLGLRLIYFSYDVKMKEKGDIPEGYSVSREKKERFSLILESASTNQTSMYLCASSRDVVSDQPQHFGDGTRLSIL.

V gene TRBV9 combines with J gene TRBJ1-6; D is perhaps TRBD1 (5 bases). This CDR3 contains 14 residues. The germline V and J ends were trimmed by 0 bases and 10 bases, with 11 bases remaining between them. Per germline, CDR1 SGDLS and CDR2 YYNGEE. CDR3 nucleotides: TGTGCCAGCAGCGTAGATCAGGGTTCCTCACCCCTCCACTTT. It encodes CASSVDQGSSPLHF.

V gene TRBV5-6 combines with J gene TRBJ2-1, with 11 bases that match TRBD1. V lost 0 bases, J lost 13 bases, and 3 bases stayed unmatched. The CDR3 is made up of 13 amino acids. The germline V gene has CDR1 SGHDT and CDR2 YYEEEE. CDR3 sequence: CASSLGGTGGQFF. CDR3 coding DNA: TGTGCCAGCAGCTTGGGTGGGACAGGGGGACAGTTCTTC.

This clone was found once. The chain couples TRBV29-1 to TRBJ1-1; perhaps TRBD1 as D (5 bases). This CDR3 has 13 amino acids. The germline CDR1 and CDR2 sequences are SQVTM and ANQGSEA. Trimming pared 6 bases from V and 8 bases from J, leaving 19 bases between. This CDR3 is CSVQMTDRLEAFF. The CDR3 nucleotides are TGCAGCGTCCAGATGACAGACCGCCTAGAAGCTTTCTTT.

This chain links TRBV19 with TRBJ1-1, with 7 bases that match TRBD1. CDR1 and CDR2 from the germline V gene are LNHDA and SQIVND (reference sequence). V lost 3 bases, J lost 4 bases, and 14 bases stayed unmatched. The CDR3 length is 17 residues. The CDR3 spells CASSIGLTGMGSTEAFF. Written as DNA, the CDR3 is TGTGCCAGTAGTATTGGATTGACAGGGATGGGAAGCACTGAAGCTTTCTTT.

This sequence joins TRBV28 and TRBJ2-3, with TRBD2 identical over 10 bases. The CDR3 consists of 15 residues. After removal of 5 bases from V and 6 bases from J, the junction contained 8 bases not matched to a gene. Germline V CDR1 and CDR2: MDHEN, SYDVKM. CDR3 sequence reads: CASSPTSGPSDTQYF. The DNA for the CDR3 is TGTGCCAGCAGTCCGACTAGCGGGCCATCCGATACGCAGTATTTT. The whole variable domain, filled in from reference TRBV28 and TRBJ2-3, reads DVKVTQSSRYLVKRTGEKVFLECVQDMDHENMFWYRQDPGLGLRLIYFSYDVKMKEKGDIPEGYSVSREKKERFSLILESASTNQTSMYLCASSPTSGPSDTQYFGPGTRLTVL.

The chain carries TRBV14 and TRBJ2-1, with 8 bases identical to TRBD2. With 0 bases clipped from V and 6 bases from J, the junction kept 16 bases outside the gene matches. Germline V gene lookup returns CDR1 SGHDN and CDR2 FVKESK. There are 19 residues in the CDR3. The CDR3 DNA sequence: TGTGCCAGCAGCCAAGATCGTTTTGTCGGGACTAGAAAGGGCAATGAGCAGTTCTTC. Its translation: CASSQDRFVGTRKGNEQFF.

This chain's CDR3 is CAWSEPGLAADTQYF. CDR3 DNA: TGTGCCTGGAGCGAACCGGGACTAGCGGCAGATACGCAGTATTTT. The chain recombines TRBV30 with TRBJ2-3; 11 nucleotides match TRBD2. Unmatched junction bases numbered 6, after V lost 3 bases and J lost 4 bases. Germline V CDR1 and CDR2: GTSNPN, SVGIG (reference sequence). There are 15 residues in the CDR3.

This clone was picked up one time. The gene calls are TRBV20-1 and TRBJ2-2; D gene ambiguous. This CDR3 is built from 15 residues. The ends were cut back, 3 bases at V and 0 bases at J, with 11 bases in the middle. Germline V gives CDR1 DFQATT, CDR2 SNEGSKA (reference sequence). The CDR3 region is CSASYRVTNTGELFF. CDR3 DNA: TGCAGTGCTAGTTATCGGGTAACGAACACCGGGGAGCTGTTTTTT.

The CDR3 sequence: CAGVTGPDLYGYTF. In DNA, the CDR3 is TGTGCCGGGGTTACAGGGCCCGACCTCTATGGCTACACCTTC. The V gene is TRBV7-3, the J gene TRBJ1-2, with D possibly TRBD1 on 6 matching bases. Trimming left V 11 bases short and J 4 bases short, with 20 bases between. The CDR3 is 14 residues long. Germline loops: CDR1 SGHTA, CDR2 FQGTGA.